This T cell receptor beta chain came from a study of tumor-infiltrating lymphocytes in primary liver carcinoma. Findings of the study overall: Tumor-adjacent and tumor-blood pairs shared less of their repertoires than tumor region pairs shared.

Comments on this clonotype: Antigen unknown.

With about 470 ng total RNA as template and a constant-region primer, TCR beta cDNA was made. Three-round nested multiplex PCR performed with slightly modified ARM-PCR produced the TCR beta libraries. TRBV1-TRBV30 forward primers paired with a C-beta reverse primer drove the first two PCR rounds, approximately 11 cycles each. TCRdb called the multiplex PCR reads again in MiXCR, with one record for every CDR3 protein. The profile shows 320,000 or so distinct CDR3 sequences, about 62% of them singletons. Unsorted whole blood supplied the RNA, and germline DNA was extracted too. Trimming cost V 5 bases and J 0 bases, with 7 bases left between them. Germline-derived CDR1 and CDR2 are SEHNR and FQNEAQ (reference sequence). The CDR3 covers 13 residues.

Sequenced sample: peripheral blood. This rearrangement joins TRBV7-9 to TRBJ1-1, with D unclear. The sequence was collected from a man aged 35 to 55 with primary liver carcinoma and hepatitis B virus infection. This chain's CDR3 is CASSLYMNTEAFF. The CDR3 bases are TGTGCCAGCAGCCTTTACATGAACACTGAAGCTTTCTTT. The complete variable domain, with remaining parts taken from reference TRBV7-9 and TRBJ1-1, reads DTGVSQNPRHKITKRGQNVTFRCDPISEHNRLYWYRQTLGQGPEFLTYFQNEAQLEKSRLLSDRFSAERPKGSFSTLEIQRTEQGDSAMYLCASSLYMNTEAFFGQGTRLTVV.